This T cell receptor beta chain was found in a study of T cell changes during pregnancy in multiple sclerosis. J lost 0 bases, V lost 3 bases, and 4 bases had no gene match. There are 15 residues in the CDR3. Germline assignment: CDR1 SGHKS and CDR2 YYEKEE (reference sequence). Libraries were prepared by immunoSEQ multiplex PCR; TCRdb keeps only in-frame clonotypes and omits some of them. Here the sample spans roughly 89,000 clones, about 93% being singletons. The chain is built from TRBV5-5 and TRBJ2-3, with TRBD1 matching 7 bases. Material: peripheral blood, obtained in the first trimester of pregnancy. This TCR came from a female donor with multiple sclerosis, enrolled in a pregnancy study. The CDR3 nucleotides read TGTGCCAGCAGCTCAGGGACAGCTAGCACAGATACGCAGTATTTT. Translation gives CASSSGTASTDTQYF. Filled out from reference TRBV5-5 and TRBJ2-3, the complete variable domain reads DAGVTQSPTHLIKTRGQQVTLRCSPISGHKSVSWYQQVLGQGPQFIFQYYEKEERGRGNFPDRFSARQFPNYSSELNVNALLLGDSALYLCASSSGTASTDTQYFGPGTRLTVL.